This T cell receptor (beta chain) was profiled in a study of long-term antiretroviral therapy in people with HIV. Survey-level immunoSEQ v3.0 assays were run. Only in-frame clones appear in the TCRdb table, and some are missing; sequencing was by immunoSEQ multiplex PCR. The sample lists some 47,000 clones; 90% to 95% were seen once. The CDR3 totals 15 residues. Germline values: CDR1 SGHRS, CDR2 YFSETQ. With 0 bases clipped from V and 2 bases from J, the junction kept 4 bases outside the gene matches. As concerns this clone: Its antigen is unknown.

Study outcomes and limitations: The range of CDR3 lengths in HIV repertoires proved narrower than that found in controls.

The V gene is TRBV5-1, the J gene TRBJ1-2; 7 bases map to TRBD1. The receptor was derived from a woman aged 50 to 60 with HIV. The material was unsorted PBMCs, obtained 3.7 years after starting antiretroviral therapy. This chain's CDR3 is CASSLEVTGNYGYTF. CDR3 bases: TGCGCCAGCAGCTTGGAGGTGACAGGGAACTATGGCTACACCTTC.